The 20 T cell receptor beta chains reported below all come from one sample, sequenced in a study of OX40 agonist ivuxolimab in advanced cancers. Repertoires were generated with immunoSEQ multiplex PCR, while TCRdb's copy carries only in-frame clones and drops some. The repertoire holds roughly 71,000 clones, about 91% seen once, with approximately 0.6% in the top ten. This specimen consisted of CD4+ or CD8+ T cells sorted from blood, obtained in a trial of the OX40 agonist ivuxolimab. These receptor sequences come from an adult with an advanced solid tumor such as melanoma, head and neck, liver or kidney cancer.

V is TRBV21-1 and J is TRBJ1-3. TRBV21-1 is marked as a pseudogene. The CDR3 extends over 14 amino acids. DNA for the CDR3: TGTGCCAGCAAGGTGCACGACCGAGGAAACACCATATATTTT. It specifies CASKVHDRGNTIYF.

This clone was detected only once. V is TRBV18 and J is TRBJ2-7; TRBD1 matches at 7 bases. J gave up 5 bases and V 3 bases, and 4 bases lay outside the gene matches. The CDR3 has 13 residues. CDR1 and CDR2 (germline): KGHSH, LQKENI. CDR3 amino acids: CASSPTGNHEQYF. In nucleotides, the CDR3 is TGTGCCAGCTCACCGACAGGGAACCACGAGCAGTACTTC.

On this clone itself: Mismatch with germline at one junction end may stem from a read error. The V call is TRBV6-1, the J call TRBJ1-2; 10 bases are shared with TRBD1. Looked up from germline, CDR1 is MNHNS and CDR2 is SASEGT. This CDR3 comprises 12 residues. The CDR3 sequence is CASRRSGQGHLF. CDR3 coding DNA: TGTGCCAGCAGGCGATCGGGACAGGGGCATCTCTTC.

CDR3 residues: CASSVIGVNTEAFF. In DNA, the CDR3 is TGTGCCAGCAGTGTAATCGGTGTGAACACTGAAGCTTTCTTT. The J gene is TRBJ1-1, the V gene TRBV6-1, with D unresolved. CDR1 MNHNS and CDR2 SASEGT come from the germline V gene. The CDR3 has 14 amino acids. V shed 4 bases and J shed 0 bases, with 9 bases lying between them.

This chain connects TRBV6-6 to TRBJ2-1; 7 nucleotides match TRBD1. The ends lost 2 bases at V and 4 bases at J; junction bases unmatched: 2. The germline V gene encodes CDR1 MNHNY and CDR2 SVGAGI (reference sequence). This CDR3 spans 14 amino acids. DNA for the CDR3: TGTGCCAGCAGTTACGGGACAGCTTACAATGAGCAGTTCTTC. As protein: CASSYGTAYNEQFF.

The CDR3 DNA reads TGTGCCAGCAATCTGGAGAACACTGAAGCTTTCTTT. This sequence encodes CASNLENTEAFF. The chain links TRBV2 to TRBJ1-1; D gene unclear. CDR1 SNHLY and CDR2 FYNNEI come from the germline V gene. V lost 7 bases and J 1 base, leaving 7 bases between the germline ends. The CDR3 consists of 12 residues.

This rearrangement joins TRBV6-1 to TRBJ1-5; D may be TRBD1 (6 bases). This CDR3 contains 15 residues. The ends were cut back, 7 bases at V and 7 bases at J, with 20 bases in the middle. Per the germline V gene, CDR1 is MNHNS and CDR2 is SASEGT. This CDR3 is CASITLGGGSQPQHF. The DNA of the CDR3 is TGTGCCAGCATAACCCTGGGGGGGGGCTCGCAGCCCCAGCATTTT.

The chain carries TRBV2 and TRBJ2-3; 11 positions agree with TRBD1. Trimming took 6 bases from V and 5 from J; bases not matched to a gene: 7. Germline-derived CDR1 and CDR2 are SNHLY and FYNNEI. This CDR3 is 15 amino acids long. The CDR3 sequence is CASRPSGTGGDTQYF. The CDR3 DNA reads as TGTGCCAGCAGACCCTCGGGGACAGGGGGAGATACGCAGTATTTT.

The J gene is TRBJ2-6, the V gene TRBV5-4; TRBD2 aligns across 8 bases. Germline V gene lookup returns CDR1 SGHNT and CDR2 YYREEE (reference sequence). The CDR3 extends over 17 amino acids. The trim removed 1 base at V and 0 bases at J, leaving 3 bases unmatched. CDR3 bases: TGTGCCAGCAGCTTGAAAGGGACTAGCTCTGGGGCCAACGTCCTGACTTTC. It translates to CASSLKGTSSGANVLTF.

As to this clone: The junction differs from germline at one of its ends, possibly a read error. The chain links TRBV7-7 to TRBJ2-7; 8 bases agree with TRBD1. CDR3 length equals 13 residues. CDR1 and CDR2 from the germline V gene are SSHAT and FNYEAQ (reference sequence). The CDR3 nucleotides are TGTGCTAGCAGCCCCGGACAGGGCTACGAGCAGTACTTC. Translation gives CASSPGQGYEQYF.

CDR3: CASSHQDIMNTEAFF. The CDR3 nucleotides are TGTGCCAGCAGTCACCAGGACATCATGAACACTGAAGCTTTCTTT. J is TRBJ1-1 and V is TRBV6-1; D might be TRBD1 (5 bases). Germline V gene sequence: CDR1 MNHNS, CDR2 SASEGT. The V and J ends lost 5 bases and 0 bases respectively, with 13 bases between them. The CDR3 covers 15 residues.

This rearrangement joins TRBV27 to TRBJ2-1; tentative D call: TRBD2 (5 bases). The CDR3 runs to 16 residues. Trimming pared 8 bases from V and 0 bases from J, leaving 17 bases between. Germline lookup yields CDR1 MNHEY and CDR2 SMNVEV (reference sequence). The CDR3 loop is CASAPRFGGSYNEQFF. DNA for the CDR3: TGTGCCAGCGCCCCTCGGTTCGGAGGCTCCTACAATGAGCAGTTCTTC.

The genes are TRBV4-2 and TRBJ2-7; no clear D. The CDR3 covers 15 residues. V gave up 1 base and J gave up 0 bases, with 10 bases separating them. CDR1 is LGHNA and CDR2 is YNFKEQ in the germline V gene. This chain's CDR3 is CASSQVYGTSYEQYF. For the CDR3, the DNA is TGTGCCAGCAGCCAAGTGTATGGCACCTCCTACGAGCAGTACTTC.

This clone was recorded a few times. The chain is built from TRBV11-2 and TRBJ1-3, with D unresolved. The CDR3 totals 14 residues. CDR1 and CDR2 from the germline V gene are SGHAT and FQNNGV. V lost 1 base to trimming and J lost 4 bases, with 8 bases between them. In nucleotides, the CDR3 is TGTGCCAGCAGCTTAGTAACAGAGGGAAACACCATATATTTT. Its translation: CASSLVTEGNTIYF.

CDR3 nucleotide sequence: TGTGCCAGCAGCTCCGTGAGGGCATTATCTCCTGGGGCCAACGTCCTGACTTTC. Protein product: CASSSVRALSPGANVLTF. This sequence joins TRBV7-8 and TRBJ2-6, with TRBD2 as a possible D gene (5 bases). Trimming left V 4 bases short and J 2 bases short, with 18 bases between. This CDR3 comprises 18 residues. Germline-derived CDR1 and CDR2 are SGHVS and FQNEAQ. Filled out from reference TRBV7-8 and TRBJ2-6, the complete variable domain reads GAGVSQSPRYKVAKRGQDVALRCDPISGHVSLFWYQQALGQGPEFLTYFQNEAQLDKSGLPSDRFFAERPEGSVSTLKIQRTQQEDSAVYLCASSSVRALSPGANVLTFGAGSRLTVL.

The rearrangement joins TRBV11-2 to TRBJ1-2, with 7 positions matching TRBD1. The V gene end was trimmed by 5 bases and the J gene end by 6 bases; junction bases not matched to a gene: 0. In germline, CDR1 is SGHAT, CDR2 FQNNGV. The CDR3 has 11 residues. The CDR3 DNA follows: TGTGCCAGCAGCCAGGGGGATGGCTACACCTTC. It encodes CASSQGDGYTF. Full variable domain (remainder filled in from reference TRBV11-2 and TRBJ1-2): EAGVAQSPRYKIIEKRQSVAFWCNPISGHATLYWYQQILGQGPKLLIQFQNNGVVDDSQLPKDRFSAERLKGVDSTLKIQPAKLEDSAVYLCASSQGDGYTFGSGTRLTVV.

The chain links TRBV5-4 to TRBJ2-2; 10 nucleotides match TRBD2. Germline assignment: CDR1 SGHNT and CDR2 YYREEE (reference sequence). The CDR3 covers 16 residues. Trimming removed 4 bases from V and 1 base from J; junction bases left unmatched: 4. For the CDR3, the DNA is TGTGCCAGCAGCCCGATAGCGGGGGGGAACACCGGGGAGCTGTTTTTT. Translated: CASSPIAGGNTGELFF.

The V gene is TRBV7-9, the J gene TRBJ1-3; unclear D gene. Germline CDR1 reads SEHNR; CDR2 reads FQNEAQ (reference sequence). The CDR3 sequence is 13 residues long. Between the trimmed V and J ends, which lost 1 base and 7 bases, there was a span of 8 bases. The CDR3 region has the DNA TGTGCCAGCAGCTTAGATCTTCAGAACACCATATATTTT. Translated, it gives CASSLDLQNTIYF. Supplemented by reference TRBV7-9 and TRBJ1-3, the full variable domain reads DTGVSQNPRHKITKRGQNVTFRCDPISEHNRLYWYRQTLGQGPEFLTYFQNEAQLEKSRLLSDRFSAERPKGSFSTLEIQRTEQGDSAMYLCASSLDLQNTIYFGEGSWLTVV.

The rearrangement uses TRBV27 and TRBJ1-1, with 12 bases fitting TRBD1. Trimming took 6 bases from V and 3 from J; bases not matched to a gene: 20. The CDR3 runs to 20 residues. Looked up from germline, CDR1 is MNHEY and CDR2 is SMNVEV (reference sequence). For the CDR3, the DNA is TGTGCCAGCAGCCCGGGGCCGGGACAGGGGGCACCGAGCAGATACACTGAAGCTTTCTTT. Translated: CASSPGPGQGAPSRYTEAFF.

This clone was found a few times. The rearrangement links TRBV5-1 to TRBJ2-7; 8 nucleotides match TRBD2. The J segment lost 3 bases and the V segment lost 1 base, leaving 3 bases of the junction unmatched. The germline V gene has CDR1 SGHRS and CDR2 YFSETQ. There are 14 residues in the CDR3. The CDR3 coding sequence is TGCGCCAGCAGCTTGATTGGGACTAGCTACGAGCAGTACTTC. As protein: CASSLIGTSYEQYF.